A single TCR beta chain is shown here with its context. The data stem from a study of cytomegalovirus exposure and HLA in healthy donors. The PCR was carried out with 60 Vbeta primers and 13 Jbeta primers. Assay used: immunoSEQ multiplex PCR; TCRdb lists only in-frame clones, some missing. The data hold around 150,000 clones, with about four fifths observed a single time. The CDR3 has 13 residues. Trimming took 5 bases from V and 2 from J, leaving 9 bases between them. The germline V gene has CDR1 MNHEY and CDR2 SVGAGI. Sequencing used PBMCs. The clonotype comes from a human donor in good health. J is TRBJ1-1 and V is TRBV6-5, with D hard to call. The DNA of the CDR3 is TGTGCCAGCAGTCATCAGGTTAACACTGAAGCTTTCTTT. Its protein is CASSHQVNTEAFF.